This entry features one T cell receptor (beta chain) sequence. This specimen comes from a study of shared clonotypes between healthy human individuals. Each subset's genomic DNA was shared equally among a number of immunoSEQ plates. Profiled with immunoSEQ multiplex PCR; TCRdb holds only in-frame clones, not every one. There are about 680,000 clones in the sample; 92% occur only once, and about 24% lies in the top ten. Naive CD8 cells lacked CD45RO, underwent positive selection for CCR7 and left out terminally differentiated effector memory CD45RA+ cells. The receptor was isolated from a young man in good health. Specimen: naive CD8+ T cells sorted from blood.

In DNA form, the CDR3 reads TGTGCCAGCAGCTTGGGAGACGCCCAGCATTTT. This translates into CASSLGDAQHF. The chain combines TRBV7-8 with TRBJ1-5, with D hard to call. Trimming removed 3 bases from V and 11 bases from J, with 8 bases in between. Germline assignment: CDR1 SGHVS and CDR2 FQNEAQ. The length of the CDR3 is 11 residues.